Each of the 24 T cell receptor beta chains below was sequenced from the same sample in a study of blood T cell repertoires in COVID-19. Repertoires were generated with immunoSEQ multiplex PCR, while TCRdb's copy carries only in-frame clones and drops some. In the table there are just over 150,000 clones, about 90% of which are singletons. Sequences were obtained from peripheral blood. The receptors shown here come from a man younger than 45 with COVID-19, enrolled during active disease.

The V and J genes are TRBV28 and TRBJ2-3; 7 bases are shared with TRBD1. Germline values: CDR1 MDHEN, CDR2 SYDVKM. V lost 3 bases to trimming and J lost 3 bases; unmatched junction nucleotides: 6. The CDR3 runs to 15 residues. The CDR3, as DNA: TGTGCCAGCAGTTTTTTACAGGGGACAACAGATACGCAGTATTTT. It codes for CASSFLQGTTDTQYF.

This sequence joins TRBV3-1 (or the pseudogene TRBV3-2) and TRBJ2-7, with a tentative D call TRBD2 (6 bases). Trimming removed 0 bases at V and 7 bases at J, with 16 bases between. Germline V CDR1 and CDR2: LGHDT, YNNKEL (reference sequence). CDR3 length: 15 residues. The CDR3 is CASSQDGRARGEQYF. Written as DNA, the CDR3 is TGTGCCAGCAGCCAAGACGGGCGGGCCCGGGGGGAGCAGTACTTC.

The chain joins TRBV23-1 to TRBJ1-5; D is uncertain. TRBV23-1 is recorded as an ORF, its role being uncertain. This CDR3 contains 13 residues. V was trimmed by 3 bases and J by 6 bases, leaving 9 bases between them. The CDR3 reads CASSQQSGQPQHF. CDR3 DNA: TGCGCCAGCAGTCAGCAGTCGGGTCAGCCCCAGCATTTT.

The chain joins TRBV14 to TRBJ1-1; 7 bases map to TRBD1. Germline V gene lookup returns CDR1 SGHDN and CDR2 FVKESK. The junction had 9 bases not matched to a gene; V was cut back by 4 bases and J by 4 bases. This CDR3 is built from 15 residues. The CDR3 region is CASSLYTGVVTEAFF. In DNA form, the CDR3 reads TGTGCCAGCAGCCTTTATACAGGGGTCGTCACTGAAGCTTTCTTT.

V gene TRBV25-1 combines with J gene TRBJ2-6; 12 nucleotides line up with TRBD1. The CDR3 length is 17 residues. CDR1 MGHDK and CDR2 SYGVNS come from the germline V gene. With V trimmed by 4 bases and J by 2 bases, 3 bases remained unmatched. As DNA, the CDR3 is TGTGCCAGCAGTGGGGGACAGGGGGCAGCTGGGGCCAACGTCCTGACTTTC. Translating it yields CASSGGQGAAGANVLTF. Variable domain in full (rest from reference TRBV25-1 and TRBJ2-6): EADIYQTPRYLVIGTGKKITLECSQTMGHDKMYWYQQDPGMELHLIHYSYGVNSTEKGDLSSESTVSRIRTEHFPLTLESARPSHTSQYLCASSGGQGAAGANVLTFGAGSRLTVL.

V usage is TRBV12-5 and J usage is TRBJ2-1; 11 nucleotides align to TRBD1. CDR1 and CDR2 (germline): LGHNT, FRNRAP. The CDR3 totals 15 residues. With V trimmed by 3 bases and J by 8 bases, 6 bases remained unmatched. As DNA, the CDR3 is TGTGCTAGTGGTTTCTCGGGACAGGGGGATTATGAGCAGTTCTTC. Amino acids: CASGFSGQGDYEQFF.

Notes on this clone: Mismatch with germline at one junction end may stem from a read error. The rearrangement uses TRBV4-2 and TRBJ1-1, with no clear D. The CDR3 covers 14 residues. The germline CDR1 and CDR2 sequences are LGHNA and YNFKEQ. The CDR3 spells CASSQDLGSTGAFF. The CDR3 region has the DNA TGTGCCAGCAGCCAAGATTTGGGGAGCACTGGAGCTTTCTTT.

The CDR3 region is CASSSGLAKNIQYF. The DNA for the CDR3 is TGTGCCAGCAGCTCGGGACTAGCCAAAAACATTCAGTACTTC. This sequence joins TRBV5-6 and TRBJ2-4, with D possibly being TRBD2 (6 bases). Deletions cut 3 bases from V and 0 bases from J, with 7 bases between. The germline CDR1 and CDR2 sequences are SGHDT and YYEEEE. The CDR3 is made up of 14 amino acids.

The V and J genes are TRBV2 and TRBJ1-2; 11 bases map to TRBD1. Germline-derived CDR1 and CDR2 are SNHLY and FYNNEI. The CDR3 loop spans 14 amino acids. Losses at the gene ends were 7 bases for V and 8 bases for J; bases not matched to a gene: 9. This chain's CDR3 is CASIWTGGMRGYTF. Here the CDR3 DNA reads TGTGCCAGCATCTGGACAGGGGGCATGAGAGGCTACACCTTC.

The genes are TRBV11-2 and TRBJ2-5, with 7 positions matching TRBD1. Trimming cost V 5 bases and J 5 bases; bases outside gene matches: 14. The length of the CDR3 is 16 residues. Germline CDR1 SGHAT, CDR2 FQNNGV. Written as DNA, the CDR3 is TGTGCCAGCAGCCCTGGGGTGGGACAGTCAGGGGAGACCCAGTACTTC. It specifies CASSPGVGQSGETQYF.

The chain couples TRBV3-1 (or the pseudogene TRBV3-2) to TRBJ1-2; D perhaps matches TRBD1 (5 bases). Germline CDR1 LGHDT, CDR2 YNNKEL (reference sequence). This CDR3 is 14 amino acids long. V was trimmed by 4 bases and J by 8 bases, leaving 17 bases between them. The CDR3 here is CASSPQGAAGGYTF. The CDR3 bases are TGTGCCAGCAGCCCACAAGGGGCCGCCGGGGGCTACACCTTC.

The rearrangement uses TRBV5-6 and TRBJ1-3; a possible D gene is TRBD1 (5 bases). This CDR3 region has 15 residues. Deletions cut 5 bases from V and 0 bases from J, with 12 bases between. Germline V gene sequence: CDR1 SGHDT, CDR2 YYEEEE. The CDR3 here is CASSPGLLSGNTIYF. The CDR3 coding sequence is TGTGCCAGCAGTCCAGGGCTTCTCTCTGGAAACACCATATATTTT.

The J gene is TRBJ2-1, the V gene TRBV27; D ambiguous. Trimming pared 5 bases from V and 4 bases from J, leaving 12 bases between. CDR3 length: 14 amino acids. Germline V gives CDR1 MNHEY, CDR2 SMNVEV (reference sequence). The CDR3 reads CASSLIRDYNEQFF. DNA of the CDR3: TGTGCCAGCAGTCTCATTCGCGATTACAATGAGCAGTTCTTC.

This clone occurred once. The chain joins TRBV7-6 to TRBJ2-3, with D possibly matching TRBD2 (6 bases). In germline, CDR1 is SGHVS, CDR2 FNYEAQ. The CDR3 has 17 residues. V was shortened by 5 bases and J by 2 bases, with 20 bases between the two germline ends. The CDR3 DNA sequence: TGTGCCAGCAGCCCGGCACTAGCTCTCCACTTCACAGATACGCAGTATTTT. As protein: CASSPALALHFTDTQYF.

This chain connects TRBV5-6 to TRBJ2-2; 7 bases are shared with TRBD1. CDR1 and CDR2 from the germline V gene are SGHDT and YYEEEE. Losses at the gene ends were 4 bases for V and 7 bases for J; bases not matched to a gene: 10. This CDR3 has 15 amino acids. The CDR3: CASSQTDRDVGELFF. CDR3 DNA sequence: TGTGCCAGCAGCCAAACAGACAGGGATGTCGGGGAGCTGTTTTTT.

The rearrangement links TRBV3-1 (or the pseudogene TRBV3-2) to TRBJ1-2; 9 nucleotides align to TRBD1. Germline loops: CDR1 LGHDT, CDR2 YNNKEL (reference sequence). The CDR3 has 16 amino acids. V was pared by 4 bases and J by 4 bases, with 10 bases of the junction left unmatched. CDR3 amino acids: CASSPKTGTGIYGYTF. The CDR3 coding sequence is TGTGCCAGCAGCCCCAAGACCGGGACAGGGATCTATGGCTACACCTTC.

The chain links TRBV5-4 to TRBJ2-7; 16 bases match TRBD2. Germline loops: CDR1 SGHNT, CDR2 YYREEE (reference sequence). This CDR3 comprises 17 residues. The V segment lost 0 bases and the J segment 4 bases; nucleotides outside the gene matches: 4. The CDR3, as DNA: TGTGCCAGCAGCTTGGGGGGACTAGCGGGAGGGCAGTACGAGCAGTACTTC. Its protein is CASSLGGLAGGQYEQYF.

The V call is TRBV5-1, the J call TRBJ1-2, with no clear D. This CDR3 spans 16 amino acids. The ends were cut back, 1 base at V and 1 base at J, with 14 bases in the middle. Looked up from germline, CDR1 is SGHRS and CDR2 is YFSETQ. CDR3 residues: CASSLYGSLGNYGYTF. The CDR3 nucleotides read TGCGCCAGCAGCTTGTACGGGTCCCTCGGTAACTATGGCTACACCTTC.

This chain connects TRBV19 to TRBJ1-2; 7 bases agree with TRBD1. V dropped 5 bases and J dropped 8; count of bases not matched to a gene: 11. CDR1 is LNHDA, CDR2 SQIVND, per germline (reference sequence). The CDR3 is 14 residues long. The CDR3 bases are TGTGCCAGTAGTGGACTACAGGGGTTAAGGGGCTACACCTTC. Translating gives CASSGLQGLRGYTF.

The rearrangement joins TRBV4-3 to TRBJ1-4; TRBD1 matches at 10 bases. Trimming removed 1 base from V and 5 bases from J; junction bases left unmatched: 7. Germline CDR1 and CDR2: LGHNA and YSLEER. The CDR3 consists of 17 residues. In nucleotides, the CDR3 is TGCGCCAGCAGCCAAGCCTTCCTGGGACAGGGGAATGAAAAACTGTTTTTT. This encodes CASSQAFLGQGNEKLFF.

The chain uses TRBV7-8 and TRBJ2-1, with D maybe TRBD2 (6 bases). Trimming removed 7 bases from V and 7 bases from J, with 23 bases in between. The CDR3 loop spans 16 amino acids. Germline V gene data show CDR1 as SGHVS and CDR2 as FQNEAQ. The CDR3 DNA follows: TGTGCCAGCACCAAAAGGTCCACGGGAGCAGGAAATGAGCAGTTCTTC. This encodes CASTKRSTGAGNEQFF.

The chain is built from TRBV14 and TRBJ2-6, with D unresolved. Trimming left V 4 bases short and J 0 bases short, with 19 bases between. The CDR3 is made up of 19 amino acids. Germline CDR1 reads SGHDN; CDR2 reads FVKESK. The CDR3 DNA reads as TGTGCCAGCAGCCGACTCATGGGTGGCTTCCTCTCTGGGGCCAACGTCCTGACTTTC. Amino acid sequence: CASSRLMGGFLSGANVLTF.

This chain joins TRBV5-6 and TRBJ2-5, with 9 nucleotides matching TRBD2. V lost 6 bases to trimming and J lost 1 base; unmatched junction nucleotides: 10. Germline-derived CDR1 and CDR2 are SGHDT and YYEEEE. The CDR3 has 16 residues. CDR3 region: CASTLLAGVSQETQYF. CDR3 nucleotides: TGTGCCAGCACCCTGTTAGCGGGAGTTAGCCAAGAGACCCAGTACTTC.

V gene TRBV7-2 combines with J gene TRBJ1-6; no firm D call. Germline V gene sequence: CDR1 SGHTA, CDR2 FQGNSA. The CDR3 consists of 11 residues. V was pared by 6 bases and J by 8 bases, with 5 bases between. CDR3 sequence: CASRLDSPLHF. CDR3 nucleotide sequence: TGTGCCAGCAGACTTGATTCACCCCTCCACTTT. The full variable domain, with the rest looked up from reference TRBV7-2 and TRBJ1-6, is GAGVSQSPSNKVTEKGKDVELRCDPISGHTALYWYRQSLGQGLEFLIYFQGNSAPDKSGLPSDRFSAERTGGSVSTLTIQRTQQEDSAVYLCASRLDSPLHFGNGTRLTVT.